Listed below are T cell receptor beta chains from one sample, sequenced in a study of T cells after yellow fever vaccination. TCRdb re-derived calls from the 5' RACE reads in MiXCR, one entry per CDR3 protein. The table lists about 63,000 distinct CDR3 sequences, roughly 7.3% of them singletons, with approximately 34% in the top ten. This specimen was CD8+ T cells sorted from PBMCs, taken 15 days after the yellow fever booster vaccination. Receptors were obtained from a man younger than 40 who received the YFV17D yellow fever vaccine. Each CDR3 is given with its conserved first and last residue. The D gene is left open where the match is weak. Size is stated for part of the rows, as once, few or many counts, or as a class when the clone is expanded.

>many|TRBV2|TRBJ2-1|TRBD1
CASSERDRAHNEQFF
TGTGCCAGCAGTGAACGCGACAGGGCACACAATGAGCAGTTCTTC
>many|TRBV23-1|TRBJ2-3|-
CASSRLPWHGPDTQYF
TGCGCCAGCAGTCGACTCCCCTGGCACGGGCCAGATACGCAGTATTTT
>few|TRBV6-2/TRBV6-3|TRBJ2-7|-
CASSVDTWEQYF
TGTGCCAGCAGTGTTGACACCTGGGAGCAGTACTTC
>many|TRBV12-3/TRBV12-4|TRBJ2-5|TRBD2
CASSFMDPRLAGGETQYF
TGTGCCAGCAGTTTTATGGATCCCCGACTAGCGGGAGGGGAGACCCAGTACTTC
>many|TRBV9|TRBJ2-1|TRBD2
CASSPTGLAGGDEQFF
TGTGCCAGCAGCCCAACGGGACTAGCGGGAGGGGATGAGCAGTTCTTC
>few|TRBV2|TRBJ2-7|-
CASSQRTYEQYF
TGTGCCAGCAGCCAGCGAACCTACGAGCAGTACTTC
>many|TRBV12-3/TRBV12-4|TRBJ1-1|TRBD1
CASSPTGGEFPFF
TGTGCCAGCAGTCCCACAGGGGGCGAGTTTCCTTTCTTT
>few|TRBV9|TRBJ2-1|TRBD2
CASSQILAGHYNEQFF
TGTGCCAGCAGCCAAATACTAGCGGGGCACTACAATGAGCAGTTCTTC
>many|TRBV5-1|TRBJ2-7|-
CASSPGTTRVYAYEQYF
TGCGCCAGCAGCCCCGGGACGACGAGGGTGTACGCCTACGAGCAGTACTTC
>many|TRBV11-3|TRBJ2-2|TRBD2
CASSLAGGYTGELFF
TGTGCCAGCAGCTTAGCGGGAGGGTACACCGGGGAGCTGTTTTTT
>many|TRBV24-1|TRBJ1-5|-
CATSEGNQPQHF
TGTGCCACCAGTGAAGGTAATCAGCCCCAGCATTTT
>many|TRBV27|TRBJ2-3|TRBD2
CASSTTSVTDTQYF
TGTGCCAGCAGTACGACTAGCGTCACAGATACGCAGTATTTT
>many|TRBV6-5|TRBJ2-5|-
CASSYPGQVHQETQYF
TGTGCCAGCAGTTACCCGGGGCAGGTACACCAAGAGACCCAGTACTTC
>many|TRBV20-1|TRBJ2-5|TRBD2
CSARGLAGVEETQYF
TGCAGTGCTAGAGGGCTAGCGGGAGTGGAAGAGACCCAGTACTTC
>many|TRBV4-3|TRBJ2-1|-
CASSQAWPTTYNEQFF
TGCGCCAGCAGCCAAGCTTGGCCGACAACCTACAATGAGCAGTTCTTC
>many|TRBV5-1|TRBJ2-7|-
CASSLGPDSPDEQYF
TGCGCCAGCAGCTTGGGACCTGACTCTCCTGACGAGCAGTACTTC
>many|TRBV25-1|TRBJ2-1|-
CASSDFLGDEQFF
TGTGCCAGCAGTGATTTCCTTGGGGATGAGCAGTTCTTC
>many|TRBV27|TRBJ2-5|TRBD2
CASGRTSVRETQYF
TGTGCCAGCGGACGGACTAGTGTTCGAGAGACCCAGTACTTC
>many|TRBV5-1|TRBJ1-5|TRBD1
CASSTGTGSPQPQHF
TGCGCCAGCAGCACCGGGACAGGGTCCCCTCAGCCCCAGCATTTT
>many|TRBV7-9|TRBJ2-3|TRBD2
CASRVAGGISDTDTQYF
TGTGCCAGCAGAGTAGCGGGAGGGATTTCCGACACAGATACGCAGTATTTT
>few|TRBV6-5|TRBJ2-2|-
CASSYGVTGELFF
TGTGCCAGCAGTTACGGTGTGACCGGGGAGCTGTTTTTT
>-|TRBV7-9|TRBJ2-2|TRBD1
CARGAGQANTGELFF
TGTGCCAGGGGGGCCGGACAGGCGAACACCGGGGAGCTGTTTTTT
>many|TRBV2|TRBJ2-1|-
CACLSIYNEQFF
TGTGCCTGCTTGAGTATCTACAATGAGCAGTTCTTC
>-|TRBV5-6|TRBJ2-4|-
CASTSVSLAKNIQYF
TGTGCCAGCACCTCCGTGAGCCTAGCCAAAAACATTCAGTACTTC